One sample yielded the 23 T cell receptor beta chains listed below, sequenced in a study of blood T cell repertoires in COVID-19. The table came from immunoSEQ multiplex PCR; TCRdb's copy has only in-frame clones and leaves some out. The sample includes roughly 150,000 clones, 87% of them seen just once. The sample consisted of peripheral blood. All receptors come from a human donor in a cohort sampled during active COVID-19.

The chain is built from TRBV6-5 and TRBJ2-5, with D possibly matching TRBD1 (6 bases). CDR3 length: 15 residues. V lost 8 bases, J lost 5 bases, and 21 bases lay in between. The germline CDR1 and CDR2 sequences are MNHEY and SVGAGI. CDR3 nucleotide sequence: TGTGCCAGCTATAGAGGGGGTGTGAGGTCGGAGACCCAGTACTTC. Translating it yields CASYRGGVRSETQYF.

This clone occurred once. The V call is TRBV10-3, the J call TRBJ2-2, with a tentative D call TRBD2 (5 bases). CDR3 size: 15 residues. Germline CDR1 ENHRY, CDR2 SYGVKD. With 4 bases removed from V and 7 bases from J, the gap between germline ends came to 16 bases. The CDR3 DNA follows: TGTGCCATCAGTGTCGGTCGGGGTCGAGGCGGGGAGCTGTTTTTT. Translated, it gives CAISVGRGRGGELFF.

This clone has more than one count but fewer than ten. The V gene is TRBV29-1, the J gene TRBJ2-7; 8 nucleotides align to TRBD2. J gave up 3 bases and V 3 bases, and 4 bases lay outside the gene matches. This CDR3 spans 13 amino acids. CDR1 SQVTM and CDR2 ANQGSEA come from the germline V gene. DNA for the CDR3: TGCAGCGTTGACGGGGGGGACTTCTACGAGCAGTACTTC. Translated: CSVDGGDFYEQYF.

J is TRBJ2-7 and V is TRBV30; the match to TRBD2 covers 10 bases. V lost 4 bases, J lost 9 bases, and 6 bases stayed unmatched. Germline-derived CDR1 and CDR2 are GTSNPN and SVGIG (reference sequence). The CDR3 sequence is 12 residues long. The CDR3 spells CAWTSGSTGQYF. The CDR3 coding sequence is TGTGCCTGGACTAGCGGGAGCACAGGGCAGTACTTC.

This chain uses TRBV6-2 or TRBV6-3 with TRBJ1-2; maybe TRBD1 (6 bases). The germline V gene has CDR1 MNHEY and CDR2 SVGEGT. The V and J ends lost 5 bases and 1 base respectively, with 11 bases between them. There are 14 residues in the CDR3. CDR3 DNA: TGTGCCAGCAGTGGCGGACAGCTTAACTATGGCTACACCTTC. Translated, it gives CASSGGQLNYGYTF.

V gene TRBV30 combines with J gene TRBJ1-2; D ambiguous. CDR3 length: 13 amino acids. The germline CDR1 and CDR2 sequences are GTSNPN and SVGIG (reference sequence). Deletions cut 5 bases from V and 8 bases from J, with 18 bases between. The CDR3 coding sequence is TGTGCCTGGGAGCTGGAGGGCGCGGAGGGCTACACCTTC. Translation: CAWELEGAEGYTF. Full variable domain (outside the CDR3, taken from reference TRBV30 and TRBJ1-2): SQTIHQWPATLVQPVGSPLSLECTVEGTSNPNLYWYRQAAGRGLQLLFYSVGIGQISSEVPQNLSASRPQDRQFILSSKKLLLSDSGFYLCAWELEGAEGYTFGSGTRLTVV.

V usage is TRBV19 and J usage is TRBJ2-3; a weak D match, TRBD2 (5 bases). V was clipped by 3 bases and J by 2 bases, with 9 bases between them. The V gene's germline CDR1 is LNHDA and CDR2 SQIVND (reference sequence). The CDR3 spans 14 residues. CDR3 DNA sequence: TGTGCCAGTAGTATGGAGCGGAACACAGATACGCAGTATTTT. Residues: CASSMERNTDTQYF. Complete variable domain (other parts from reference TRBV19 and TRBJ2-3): DGGITQSPKYLFRKEGQNVTLSCEQNLNHDAMYWYRQDPGQGLRLIYYSQIVNDFQKGDIAEGYSVSREKKESFPLTVTSAQKNPTAFYLCASSMERNTDTQYFGPGTRLTVL.

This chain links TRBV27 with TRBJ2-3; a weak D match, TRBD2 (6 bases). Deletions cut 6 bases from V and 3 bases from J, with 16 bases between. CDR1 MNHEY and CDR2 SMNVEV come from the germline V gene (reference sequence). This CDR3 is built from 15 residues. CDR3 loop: CASSRGPGRTDTQYF. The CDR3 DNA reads TGTGCCAGCAGCCGCGGCCCAGGGAGGACAGATACGCAGTATTTT.

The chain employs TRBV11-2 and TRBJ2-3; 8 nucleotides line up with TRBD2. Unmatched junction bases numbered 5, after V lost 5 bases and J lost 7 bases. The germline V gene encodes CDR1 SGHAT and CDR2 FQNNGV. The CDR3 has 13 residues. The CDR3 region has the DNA TGTGCCAGCAGCCCGGGACTAGAAAATACGCAGTATTTT. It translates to CASSPGLENTQYF. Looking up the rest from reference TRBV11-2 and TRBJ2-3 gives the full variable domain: EAGVAQSPRYKIIEKRQSVAFWCNPISGHATLYWYQQILGQGPKLLIQFQNNGVVDDSQLPKDRFSAERLKGVDSTLKIQPAKLEDSAVYLCASSPGLENTQYFGPGTRLTVL.

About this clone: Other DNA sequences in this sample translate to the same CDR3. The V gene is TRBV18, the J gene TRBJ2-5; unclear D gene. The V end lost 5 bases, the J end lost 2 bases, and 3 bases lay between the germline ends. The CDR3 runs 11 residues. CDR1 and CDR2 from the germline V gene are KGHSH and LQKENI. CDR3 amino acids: CASSSQETQYF. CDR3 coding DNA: TGTGCCAGCTCATCTCAAGAGACCCAGTACTTC.

The CDR3 sequence is CASSDKGANYEKLFF. The CDR3 DNA sequence: TGTGCCAGCAGTGACAAGGGGGCAAATTATGAAAAACTGTTTTTT. The chain links TRBV6-1 to TRBJ1-4; 7 nucleotides agree with TRBD1. Germline values: CDR1 MNHNS, CDR2 SASEGT. This CDR3 has 15 amino acids. V dropped 3 bases and J dropped 6; count of bases not matched to a gene: 7.

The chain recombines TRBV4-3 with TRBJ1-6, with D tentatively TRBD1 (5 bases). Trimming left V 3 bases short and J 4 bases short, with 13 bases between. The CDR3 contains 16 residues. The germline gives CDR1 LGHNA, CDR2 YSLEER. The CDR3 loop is CASSQSGTAYNSPLHF. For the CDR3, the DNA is TGCGCCAGCAGCCAGTCTGGGACTGCGTATAATTCACCCCTCCACTTT.

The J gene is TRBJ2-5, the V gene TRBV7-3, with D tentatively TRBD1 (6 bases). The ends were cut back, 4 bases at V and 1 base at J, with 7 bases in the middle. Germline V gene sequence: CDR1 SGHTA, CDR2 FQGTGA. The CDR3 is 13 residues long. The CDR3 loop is CASSSDSQETQYF. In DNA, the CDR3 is TGTGCCAGCAGCTCGGACAGCCAAGAGACCCAGTACTTC. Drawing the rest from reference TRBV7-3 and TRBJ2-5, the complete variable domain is GAGVSQTPSNKVTEKGKYVELRCDPISGHTALYWYRQSLGQGPEFLIYFQGTGAADDSGLPNDRFFAVRPEGSVSTLKIQRTERGDSAVYLCASSSDSQETQYFGPGTRLLVL.

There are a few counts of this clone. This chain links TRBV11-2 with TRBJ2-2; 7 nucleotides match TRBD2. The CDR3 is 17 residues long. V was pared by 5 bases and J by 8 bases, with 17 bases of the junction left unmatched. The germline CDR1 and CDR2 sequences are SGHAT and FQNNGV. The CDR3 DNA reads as TGTGCCAGCAGCCCCCGAACGGGGGGAGGTGCTATGGGGGAGCTGTTTTTT. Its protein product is CASSPRTGGGAMGELFF.

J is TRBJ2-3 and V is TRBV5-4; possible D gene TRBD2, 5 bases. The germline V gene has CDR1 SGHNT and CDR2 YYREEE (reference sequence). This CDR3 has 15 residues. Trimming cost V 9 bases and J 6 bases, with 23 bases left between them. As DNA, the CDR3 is TGTGCCAACCAGATCAGCGGCCTGGGGTCTGATACGCAGTATTTT. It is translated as CANQISGLGSDTQYF.

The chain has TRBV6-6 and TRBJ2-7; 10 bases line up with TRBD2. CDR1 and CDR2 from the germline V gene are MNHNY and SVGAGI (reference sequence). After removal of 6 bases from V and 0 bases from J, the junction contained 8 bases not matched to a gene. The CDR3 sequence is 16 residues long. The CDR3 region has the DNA TGTGCCAGCAGCCAGCTAAGCGGGAGGGTCTCCTACGAGCAGTACTTC. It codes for CASSQLSGRVSYEQYF.

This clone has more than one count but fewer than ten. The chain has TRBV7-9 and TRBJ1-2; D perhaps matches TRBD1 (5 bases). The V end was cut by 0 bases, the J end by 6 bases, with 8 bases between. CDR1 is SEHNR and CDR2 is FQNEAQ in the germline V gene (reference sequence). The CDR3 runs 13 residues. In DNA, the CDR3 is TGTGCCAGCAGCTTAGCAGCAGGGCATGGCTACACCTTC. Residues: CASSLAAGHGYTF.

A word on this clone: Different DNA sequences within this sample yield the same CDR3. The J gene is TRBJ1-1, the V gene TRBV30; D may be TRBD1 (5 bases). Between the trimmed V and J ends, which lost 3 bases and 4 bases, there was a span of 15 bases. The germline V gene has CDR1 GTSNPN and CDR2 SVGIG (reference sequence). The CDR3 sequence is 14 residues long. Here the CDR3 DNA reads TGTGCCTGGAGGAGGCAGGGATTAGGCACTGAAGCTTTCTTT. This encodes CAWRRQGLGTEAFF.

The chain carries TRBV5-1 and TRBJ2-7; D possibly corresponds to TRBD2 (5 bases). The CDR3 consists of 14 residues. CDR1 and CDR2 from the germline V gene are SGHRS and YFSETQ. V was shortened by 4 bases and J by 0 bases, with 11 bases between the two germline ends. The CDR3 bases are TGCGCCAGCAGCCGTGACGGGATCTCCTACGAGCAGTACTTC. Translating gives CASSRDGISYEQYF.

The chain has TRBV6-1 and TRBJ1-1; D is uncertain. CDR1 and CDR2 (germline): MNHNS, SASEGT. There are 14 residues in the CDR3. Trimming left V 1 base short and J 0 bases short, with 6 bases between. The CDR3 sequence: CASSEGPVNTEAFF. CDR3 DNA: TGTGCCAGCAGTGAAGGCCCGGTGAACACTGAAGCTTTCTTT.

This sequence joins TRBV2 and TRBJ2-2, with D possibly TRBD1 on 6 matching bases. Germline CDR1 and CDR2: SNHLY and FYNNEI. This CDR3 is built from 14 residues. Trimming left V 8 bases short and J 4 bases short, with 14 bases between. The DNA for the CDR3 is TGTGCCAGCTCCACAGGGCAATCCACCGGGGAGCTGTTTTTT. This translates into CASSTGQSTGELFF.

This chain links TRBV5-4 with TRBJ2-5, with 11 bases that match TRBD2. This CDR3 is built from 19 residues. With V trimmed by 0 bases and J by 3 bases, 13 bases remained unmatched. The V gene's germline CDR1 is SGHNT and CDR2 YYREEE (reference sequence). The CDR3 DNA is TGTGCCAGCAGCTTGGGGGCCTCTAGCGGGAGGATGGGTAAAGAGACCCAGTACTTC. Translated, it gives CASSLGASSGRMGKETQYF.

CDR3 protein: CASSPGVNQPQHF. Written as DNA, the CDR3 is TGTGCCAGCAGCCCAGGGGTCAATCAGCCCCAGCATTTT. V is TRBV28 and J is TRBJ1-5, with TRBD1 as a possible D gene (6 bases). V gave up 6 bases and J gave up 3 bases, with 9 bases separating them. Looked up from germline, CDR1 is MDHEN and CDR2 is SYDVKM. This CDR3 contains 13 residues.